Each of the 9 T cell receptor beta chains below was sequenced from the same sample in a study of graft-versus-host responses after intestinal transplantation. The table came from immunoSEQ multiplex PCR; TCRdb's copy has only in-frame clones and leaves some out. The sample lists tens of thousands of clones; about 94% were seen once. The sample here was PBMCs, taken 16 days after intestinal transplant. Source of these receptors: a human patient who received an intestinal transplant, so some T cells may come from the graft donor.

The CDR3 sequence is CASSSLRGTSYNEQFF. CDR3 nucleotides: TGTGCCAGCAGCTCACTAAGGGGGACCTCCTACAATGAGCAGTTCTTC. The V gene is TRBV5-5, the J gene TRBJ2-1; the D gene is possibly TRBD1 (6 bases). CDR3 length equals 16 residues. V lost 3 bases and J lost 0, with 13 bases in between. CDR1 SGHKS and CDR2 YYEKEE come from the germline V gene (reference sequence).

The chain recombines TRBV5-1 with TRBJ2-5; weak D call: TRBD2 (6 bases). Germline CDR1 and CDR2: SGHRS and YFSETQ. V shed 1 base and J shed 3 bases, with 13 bases lying between them. CDR3 length equals 15 residues. The DNA for the CDR3 is TGCGCCAGCAGCTTGTACGCGACTAGAGAAGAGACCCAGTACTTC. Its protein is CASSLYATREETQYF.

The table lists this clone with a count of one. This sequence joins TRBV5-6 and TRBJ1-2; 8 nucleotides match TRBD1. V lost 4 bases and J lost 6; bases outside the gene matches: 11. Germline values: CDR1 SGHDT, CDR2 YYEEEE. The CDR3 contains 15 residues. CDR3 loop: CASSTLQGVVNGYTF. The CDR3, as DNA: TGTGCCAGCAGCACCTTACAGGGGGTCGTGAATGGCTACACCTTC.

This clone was counted a single time. The chain has TRBV6-5 and TRBJ2-7; D gene uncertain. CDR1 and CDR2 (germline): MNHEY, SVGAGI. Trimming cost V 4 bases and J 3 bases, with 13 bases left between them. The CDR3 loop spans 14 amino acids. The CDR3 nucleotides are TGTGCCAGCAGTTTTAGCCAGGCCTACTACGAGCAGTACTTC. As protein: CASSFSQAYYEQYF.

CDR3 nucleotides: TGTGCCAGCAGCTTAGGCCCCGGGACAGGGGACAATGAGCAGTTCTTC. It is translated as CASSLGPGTGDNEQFF. The J gene is TRBJ2-1, the V gene TRBV7-9; 10 bases line up with TRBD1. With V trimmed by 1 base and J by 5 bases, 5 bases remained unmatched. The CDR3 has 16 amino acids. The V gene's germline CDR1 is SEHNR and CDR2 FQNEAQ (reference sequence).

The rearrangement links TRBV28 to TRBJ1-2; 9 bases align to TRBD1. Germline V lookup: CDR1 MDHEN, CDR2 SYDVKM. The V segment lost 6 bases and the J segment 4 bases; nucleotides outside the gene matches: 6. CDR3 length: 14 residues. The CDR3 nucleotides read TGTGCCAGCAGGCGGACAGGGGTAACCTATGGCTACACCTTC. The encoded protein is CASRRTGVTYGYTF.

This chain uses TRBV25-1 with TRBJ2-1; 10 nucleotides match TRBD1. CDR3 length: 13 residues. After removal of 7 bases from V and 8 bases from J, the junction contained 5 bases not matched to a gene. The V gene's germline CDR1 is MGHDK and CDR2 SYGVNS. CDR3 bases: TGTGCCAGCACTTCCGGGACAGGGGATGAGCAGTTCTTC. Its translation is CASTSGTGDEQFF.

This sequence joins TRBV4-1 and TRBJ2-1, with 7 nucleotides matching TRBD2. This CDR3 is built from 13 residues. V was clipped by 8 bases and J by 4 bases; unmatched bases: 5. Germline CDR1 and CDR2: MGHRA and YSYEKL. This CDR3 reads CASGGREYNEQFF. CDR3 DNA sequence: TGCGCCAGCGGCGGGAGAGAGTACAATGAGCAGTTCTTC.

The chain links TRBV28 to TRBJ1-2; the D gene is possibly TRBD1 (6 bases). This CDR3 region has 13 residues. V gave up 2 bases and J gave up 4 bases, with 8 bases separating them. Germline V CDR1 and CDR2: MDHEN, SYDVKM. CDR3 sequence: CASSLGGAYGYTF. CDR3 sequence (DNA): TGTGCCAGCAGTTTAGGGGGCGCCTATGGCTACACCTTC.